This T cell receptor beta chain was sequenced in a study of T cell responses to AZD1222 COVID-19 vaccine. Regarding this clone: Different DNA sequences within this sample yield the same CDR3.

Using immunoSEQ multiplex PCR, the repertoire was profiled, and TCRdb retains in-frame clones only, with some absent. The sample holds 110,000 to 150,000 clones; approximately 85% are singletons and the top ten take under 9.5%. The sequencing here drew on peripheral blood, taken on day 0 of AZD1222 vaccination. This TCR came from an adult in good health.

The CDR3 DNA sequence: TGCAGTGCTAGTAAAGGGGCGAACACTGAAGCTTTCTTT. It codes for CSASKGANTEAFF. The rearrangement uses TRBV20-1 and TRBJ1-1, with D perhaps TRBD1 (5 bases). The CDR3 is 13 amino acids. V was shortened by 3 bases and J by 1 base, with 9 bases between the two germline ends. In germline, CDR1 is DFQATT, CDR2 SNEGSKA (reference sequence).